This entry concerns a single T cell receptor beta chain. Its target is not known. The sample belongs to a study of regulatory T cells in long-lasting Graves disease. Regarding the study as a whole: TRBV28, TRBJ1-2 and TRBJ2-5 were segments that persistent disease favored. Persistent Graves' patients showed less TCR diversity than newly diagnosed ones.

CDR3 length: 12 amino acids. Unmatched junction bases numbered 4, after V lost 5 bases and J lost 4 bases. In germline, CDR1 is DFQATT, CDR2 SNEGSKA (reference sequence). Regarding time point: persistent/refractory GD, antithyroid drugs over 5 years with positive TRAb. There was RNA extracted from PBMCs, and the TCR library was made from it. For TCR beta, libraries came from iRepertoire HTBI primers and Arm-PCR of CDR3 regions. TCRdb processed the multiplex PCR reads anew with MiXCR; each CDR3 protein has one entry. The sample records fewer than 450,000 distinct CDR3 sequences, roughly 20% being singletons.

This receptor was taken from a female donor with Graves disease. The chain employs TRBV20-1 and TRBJ2-5; 7 positions agree with TRBD1. The source was peripheral blood mononuclear cells (PBMCs), collected when the disease was refractory, from a patient treated with antithyroid drugs. The CDR3 spells CSAQGEGETQYF. The DNA for the CDR3 is TGCAGTGCTCAGGGGGAAGGAGAGACCCAGTACTTC.